One sample yielded the 16 T cell receptor beta chains listed below, sequenced in a study of OX40 agonist ivuxolimab in advanced cancers. Assay: immunoSEQ multiplex PCR; the TCRdb copy retains only in-frame clones and omits some. The data show 100,000 to 150,000 clones, just under 95% seen once. Sequencing used CD4+ or CD8+ T cells sorted from blood, obtained in a trial of the OX40 agonist ivuxolimab. The receptors here all came from an adult with an advanced solid tumor such as melanoma, head and neck, liver or kidney cancer.

V usage is TRBV16 and J usage is TRBJ1-1; the D gene is possibly TRBD1 (6 bases). The CDR3 contains 14 residues. V lost 6 bases and J lost 5, with 16 bases in between. Germline lookup yields CDR1 KGHSY and CDR2 FQNENV. For the CDR3, the DNA is TGTGCCAGCAGACTCTACAGGGTCCGGACTGAAGCTTTCTTT. Amino acids: CASRLYRVRTEAFF.

This clone was recorded once. The gene calls are TRBV28 and TRBJ1-1; possible D gene TRBD1, 5 bases. Germline V gives CDR1 MDHEN, CDR2 SYDVKM. This CDR3 has 17 residues. V lost 6 bases, J lost 6 bases, and 26 bases lay in between. Here the CDR3 DNA reads TGTGCCAGCAGCAAAAAAAAAGCCGGGACCGGTCTCGCTGAAGCTTTCTTT. It specifies CASSKKKAGTGLAEAFF.

The J gene is TRBJ2-2, the V gene TRBV9; 8 bases line up with TRBD2. J lost 8 bases, V lost 4 bases, and 4 bases had no gene match. CDR3 length: 13 residues. Germline V gene sequence: CDR1 SGDLS, CDR2 YYNGEE. For the CDR3, the DNA is TGTGCCAGCAGCATAGCGGGACAAGGGGAGCTGTTTTTT. Its translation is CASSIAGQGELFF.

The rearrangement links TRBV5-4 to TRBJ2-7; D remains ambiguous. The CDR3 loop spans 15 amino acids. Germline V gene sequence: CDR1 SGHNT, CDR2 YYREEE (reference sequence). V lost 4 bases to trimming and J lost 2 bases, with 16 bases between them. The CDR3 is CASSQDLYNAYEQYF. The CDR3 DNA is TGTGCCAGCAGCCAAGATTTATACAACGCCTACGAGCAGTACTTC.

The chain joins TRBV28 to TRBJ2-7; D gene uncertain. Germline V gives CDR1 MDHEN, CDR2 SYDVKM. Trimming took 6 bases from V and 5 from J, leaving 17 bases between them. The CDR3 totals 14 residues. CDR3 sequence: CASRPAPAADEQYF. CDR3 DNA sequence: TGTGCCAGCAGGCCTGCCCCGGCAGCCGACGAGCAGTACTTC. The variable domain in full, with the rest retrieved from reference TRBV28 and TRBJ2-7, is DVKVTQSSRYLVKRTGEKVFLECVQDMDHENMFWYRQDPGLGLRLIYFSYDVKMKEKGDIPEGYSVSREKKERFSLILESASTNQTSMYLCASRPAPAADEQYFGPGTRLTVT.

The count of this clone is one. This chain joins TRBV7-2 and TRBJ2-7, with D uncertain. The CDR3 loop spans 11 amino acids. Germline values: CDR1 SGHTA, CDR2 FQGNSA. Trimming took off 3 bases at V and 4 bases at J, with 4 bases between the two ends. CDR3 residues: CASSFQYEQYF. In DNA form, the CDR3 reads TGTGCCAGCAGCTTTCAGTACGAGCAGTACTTC.

The chain couples TRBV29-1 to TRBJ1-3; D is perhaps TRBD1 (5 bases). V dropped 7 bases and J dropped 0 bases, with 10 bases sitting between them. Looked up from germline, CDR1 is SQVTM and CDR2 is ANQGSEA. The CDR3 contains 13 residues. DNA of the CDR3: TGCAGCGCCTTGACAGACTCTGGAAACACCATATATTTT. Encoded protein: CSALTDSGNTIYF.

This chain connects TRBV5-1 to TRBJ2-7; D perhaps matches TRBD2 (6 bases). This CDR3 is 15 amino acids long. Germline V lookup: CDR1 SGHRS, CDR2 YFSETQ. Trimming took off 4 bases at V and 2 bases at J, with 16 bases between the two ends. The CDR3 DNA reads as TGCGCCAGCAGCCCCCCTATCGCGGGGACCTACGAGCAGTACTTC. The encoded protein is CASSPPIAGTYEQYF.

This sequence joins TRBV5-1 and TRBJ2-1, with TRBD2 matching 13 bases. V lost 4 bases and J lost 3; bases outside the gene matches: 4. This CDR3 region has 16 residues. Germline-derived CDR1 and CDR2 are SGHRS and YFSETQ. The CDR3 bases are TGCGCCAGCAGCCCGGGACTAGCGGGATTCTACAATGAGCAGTTCTTC. Translating gives CASSPGLAGFYNEQFF.

As to this clone: An end of the junction does not agree with germline; a read error may underlie this. The rearrangement joins TRBV5-4 to TRBJ1-1, with 10 bases that match TRBD1. The V gene's germline CDR1 is SGHNT and CDR2 YYREEE (reference sequence). The CDR3 is 14 residues long. CDR3 nucleotides: TGTGTCAGCAGCGTGACAGGGGGCCGCACTGAAGCTTTCTTT. As protein: CVSSVTGGRTEAFF.

This chain connects TRBV7-9 to TRBJ2-3; no reliable D call. V was shortened by 4 bases and J by 1 base, with 6 bases between the two germline ends. The CDR3 covers 13 residues. Looked up from germline, CDR1 is SEHNR and CDR2 is FQNEAQ (reference sequence). The CDR3 sequence: CASSSMGTDTQYF. The CDR3 bases are TGTGCCAGCAGCTCTATGGGCACAGATACGCAGTATTTT.

The chain uses TRBV6-6 and TRBJ1-5; 12 bases line up with TRBD1. The V gene end was trimmed by 4 bases and the J gene end by 6 bases; junction bases not matched to a gene: 4. Looked up from germline, CDR1 is MNHNY and CDR2 is SVGAGI (reference sequence). The CDR3 is made up of 15 amino acids. The DNA for the CDR3 is TGTGCCAGCAGTTCCGGGACAGGGGGCTTTCAGCCCCAGCATTTT. Amino acids: CASSSGTGGFQPQHF.

CDR3 DNA sequence: TGTGCCAGCAGCCAGGGAGGGCCCTCCTACAATGAGCAGTTCTTC. It encodes CASSQGGPSYNEQFF. The V call is TRBV6-6, the J call TRBJ2-1; 7 nucleotides align to TRBD2. Trimming at V came to 6 bases and at J to 0 bases, leaving 5 bases not matched to a gene. CDR1 and CDR2 from the germline V gene are MNHNY and SVGAGI (reference sequence). This CDR3 comprises 15 residues.

This chain connects TRBV4-3 to TRBJ2-6; 9 bases agree with TRBD2. CDR1 and CDR2 (germline): LGHNA, YSLEER. Germline trimming cut 0 bases from V and 0 bases from J; bases unmatched to any gene: 6. This CDR3 has 19 amino acids. Here the CDR3 reads CASSQDIRTSDSGANVLTF. CDR3 nucleotide sequence: TGCGCCAGCAGCCAAGATATAAGGACTAGCGACTCTGGGGCCAACGTCCTGACTTTC.

This rearrangement joins TRBV5-6 to TRBJ2-7; the match to TRBD2 covers 11 bases. Germline V gene data show CDR1 as SGHDT and CDR2 as YYEEEE. This CDR3 comprises 15 residues. V lost 4 bases to trimming and J lost 6 bases; unmatched junction nucleotides: 9. CDR3 sequence: CASSGLSGRAVEQYF. CDR3 bases: TGTGCCAGCAGCGGTCTTAGCGGGAGGGCCGTCGAGCAGTACTTC. Together with reference TRBV5-6 and TRBJ2-7, the CDR3 gives the full variable domain: DAGVTQSPTHLIKTRGQQVTLRCSPKSGHDTVSWYQQALGQGPQFIFQYYEEEERQRGNFPDRFSGHQFPNYSSELNVNALLLGDSALYLCASSGLSGRAVEQYFGPGTRLTVT.

This sequence joins TRBV4-2 and TRBJ2-3; 8 bases line up with TRBD1. Trimming took 4 bases from V and 3 from J; bases not matched to a gene: 3. This CDR3 has 14 amino acids. Germline V gene sequence: CDR1 LGHNA, CDR2 YNFKEQ. The CDR3 bases are TGTGCCAGCAGCCGGGGACAGGAAACAGATACGCAGTATTTT. It encodes CASSRGQETDTQYF.